The 24 T cell receptor beta chains given below trace back to one sample, sequenced in a study of spatial heterogeneity in lung cancer. TCRdb used MiXCR to reprocess the 5' RACE reads, holding one entry per CDR3 protein. The profile shows tens of thousands of distinct CDR3 sequences, around 19% of them singletons. Time point reported: blood at routine non-recurrence follow-up after resection. Sequences were derived from PBMCs, sampled at follow-up. The origin of the receptors is a male donor with early-stage non-small cell lung cancer.

This clonotype has just a few counts. CDR3 residues: CASSYSDWAGDTGELFF. The CDR3 bases are TGTGCCAGCAGTTACTCGGATTGGGCAGGGGACACCGGGGAGCTGTTTTTT. V and J are TRBV6-2 or TRBV6-3 and TRBJ2-2; D perhaps matches TRBD1 (6 bases). Germline V lookup: CDR1 MNHEY, CDR2 SVGEGT. CDR3 length: 17 residues. Trimming removed 0 bases from V and 3 bases from J, with 14 bases in between.

This chain joins TRBV20-1 and TRBJ1-1; 9 bases line up with TRBD1. Germline-derived CDR1 and CDR2 are DFQATT and SNEGSKA (reference sequence). The V segment lost 6 bases and the J segment 1 base; nucleotides outside the gene matches: 6. The CDR3 is 14 amino acids. The CDR3 loop is CSARPDRGNTEAFF. The CDR3 DNA reads TGCAGTGCCCGCCCGGACAGGGGGAACACTGAAGCTTTCTTT.

The chain employs TRBV20-1 and TRBJ1-2; 7 bases match TRBD1. V lost 7 bases, J lost 0 bases, and 5 bases stayed unmatched. CDR1 DFQATT and CDR2 SNEGSKA come from the germline V gene (reference sequence). The CDR3 is 13 residues long. CDR3 nucleotide sequence: TGCAGTGTCGGGACAGCAGCTAACTATGGCTACACCTTC. It translates to CSVGTAANYGYTF.

The chain has TRBV2 and TRBJ1-2; tentative D call: TRBD1 (5 bases). The CDR3 extends over 14 amino acids. V gave up 3 bases and J gave up 6 bases, with 14 bases separating them. Germline CDR1 reads SNHLY; CDR2 reads FYNNEI. This CDR3 reads CASSDLQGVDGYTF. The CDR3 nucleotides read TGTGCCAGCAGTGATTTGCAGGGAGTTGATGGCTACACCTTC.

J is TRBJ2-6 and V is TRBV18; D not resolved. Trimming removed 3 bases from V and 0 bases from J, with 6 bases in between. The CDR3 contains 15 residues. From germline, CDR1 is KGHSH and CDR2 LQKENI. This chain's CDR3 is CASSPGYSGANVLTF. CDR3 nucleotide sequence: TGTGCCAGCTCACCGGGCTACTCTGGGGCCAACGTCCTGACTTTC.

In its sample, this clonotype was seen a few times. The chain combines TRBV7-7 with TRBJ2-5; D unclear. The V end was cut by 5 bases, the J end by 3 bases, with 16 bases between. The CDR3 extends over 15 amino acids. The germline gives CDR1 SSHAT, CDR2 FNYEAQ (reference sequence). This CDR3 reads CASSRRSHSEETQYF. The CDR3 DNA reads as TGTGCCAGCAGCCGACGTAGTCATTCGGAAGAGACCCAGTACTTC. Full variable domain (missing parts from reference TRBV7-7 and TRBJ2-5): GAGVSQSPRYKVTKRGQDVTLRCDPISSHATLYWYQQALGQGPEFLTYFNYEAQPDKSGLPSDRFSAERPEGSISTLTIQRTEQRDSAMYRCASSRRSHSEETQYFGPGTRLLVL.

Concerning this clonotype itself: One end of the junction is discordant with germline, which a read error may explain. The genes are TRBV28 and TRBJ1-4; 8 nucleotides align to TRBD1. The CDR3 covers 14 residues. The germline V gene encodes CDR1 MDHEN and CDR2 SYDVKM. CDR3 bases: TGTGCCTGCAGTTCAGGGGGCGCACGGGAAAAACTGTTTTTT. This sequence encodes CACSSGGAREKLFF.

This clonotype appeared a few times. CDR3 nucleotides: TGCAGTGCTAGTGTGGGGGGAGGGCCGAGAGAGCAGTACTTC. Protein product: CSASVGGGPREQYF. This chain uses TRBV20-1 with TRBJ2-7, with 7 bases fitting TRBD2. V lost 3 bases to trimming and J lost 7 bases; unmatched junction nucleotides: 12. Germline V CDR1 and CDR2: DFQATT, SNEGSKA (reference sequence). The CDR3 length is 14 residues.

This clonotype has a count of ten or more. The rearrangement uses TRBV20-1 and TRBJ2-1, with unresolved D. Germline values: CDR1 DFQATT, CDR2 SNEGSKA (reference sequence). This CDR3 has 11 amino acids. V lost 0 bases and J 6 bases, leaving 3 bases between the germline ends. The CDR3 is CSARDLNEQFF. In DNA form, the CDR3 reads TGCAGTGCTAGAGACCTCAATGAGCAGTTCTTC.

The gene calls are TRBV24-1 and TRBJ2-3; D gene unclear. This CDR3 comprises 13 residues. Germline V gene lookup returns CDR1 KGHDR and CDR2 SFDVKD. The V and J ends lost 4 bases and 1 base respectively, with 5 bases between them. The CDR3 region has the DNA TGTGCCACCAGTGAGGACGGCACAGATACGCAGTATTTT. It encodes CATSEDGTDTQYF.

J is TRBJ2-2 and V is TRBV6-5; 9 nucleotides line up with TRBD2. Germline V gives CDR1 MNHEY, CDR2 SVGAGI. CDR3 length: 15 amino acids. Trimming took 7 bases from V and 6 from J; bases not matched to a gene: 9. The DNA for the CDR3 is TGTGCCAGCACCCTGGATGGCGGGAGGGCCGGGGAGCTGTTTTTT. Translation gives CASTLDGGRAGELFF.

This clonotype has more than one count but fewer than ten. The chain links TRBV24-1 to TRBJ2-5; 8 nucleotides agree with TRBD1. Germline CDR1 reads KGHDR; CDR2 reads SFDVKD. The CDR3 spans 16 residues. Germline trimming cut 4 bases from V and 5 bases from J; bases unmatched to any gene: 11. CDR3 nucleotide sequence: TGTGCCACCAGTGAGGGGCGACAGGGGCCCGCGGAGACCCAGTACTTC. It specifies CATSEGRQGPAETQYF.

The chain combines TRBV27 with TRBJ1-1; maybe TRBD1 (6 bases). CDR1 and CDR2 from the germline V gene are MNHEY and SMNVEV (reference sequence). V lost 5 bases to trimming and J lost 5 bases, with 12 bases between them. The CDR3 has 13 amino acids. The CDR3 coding sequence is TGTGCCAGCAGTCCGGGACACCTAACTGAAGCTTTCTTT. Amino acids: CASSPGHLTEAFF.

This clonotype was seen more than once but under ten times. The chain couples TRBV20-1 to TRBJ2-3, with 14 bases identical to TRBD2. The CDR3 length is 16 residues. Losses at the gene ends were 6 bases for V and 2 bases for J; bases not matched to a gene: 7. Germline V gives CDR1 DFQATT, CDR2 SNEGSKA (reference sequence). The CDR3 loop is CSAGLAGGTLTDTQYF. The DNA of the CDR3 is TGCAGTGCAGGACTAGCGGGAGGCACTCTCACAGATACGCAGTATTTT.

This clonotype was recorded once. The genes are TRBV4-1 and TRBJ2-3; 12 nucleotides agree with TRBD2. CDR3 size: 19 residues. The germline V gene has CDR1 MGHRA and CDR2 YSYEKL. V lost 5 bases, J lost 0 bases, and 12 bases stayed unmatched. The CDR3 DNA reads as TGCGCCAGCAGCAGGACTAGCGGGATTCGCCTGACTAGCACAGATACGCAGTATTTT. Protein sequence: CASSRTSGIRLTSTDTQYF.

In this sample, this clonotype turned up a few times. A junction end diverges from the germline sequence, so it may reflect a read error. The rearrangement joins TRBV2 to TRBJ2-7; 9 positions match TRBD2. Looked up from germline, CDR1 is SNHLY and CDR2 is FYNNEI. This CDR3 is built from 15 residues. CDR3: CTSSEEGSGGYEQYF. CDR3 bases: TGTACCAGCAGTGAGGAGGGTAGCGGGGGTTACGAGCAGTACTTC.

This clonotype has a count of ten or more. The chain recombines TRBV29-1 with TRBJ2-2, with D unclear. Trimming shortened V by 7 bases and J by 6 bases, and 9 bases separated the two germline ends. The CDR3 sequence is 11 residues long. The germline CDR1 and CDR2 sequences are SQVTM and ANQGSEA. The CDR3 region has the DNA TGCAGCGCGCAGACCTCCGGGGAGCTGTTTTTT. This sequence encodes CSAQTSGELFF.

This chain joins TRBV7-3 and TRBJ2-2; D is unresolved. The CDR3 is 13 amino acids. Germline CDR1 reads SGHTA; CDR2 reads FQGTGA. V gave up 5 bases and J gave up 5 bases, with 9 bases separating them. Here the CDR3 DNA reads TGTGCCAGCAGCACCACTGATACCGGGGAGCTGTTTTTT. Protein: CASSTTDTGELFF.

The chain uses TRBV2 and TRBJ1-1, with 8 bases lining up with TRBD1. The CDR3 runs to 16 residues. J lost 0 bases, V lost 6 bases, and 9 bases had no gene match. The germline V gene encodes CDR1 SNHLY and CDR2 FYNNEI. CDR3 protein: CASSATGGLMNTEAFF. For the CDR3, the DNA is TGTGCCAGCAGCGCCACAGGGGGACTCATGAACACTGAAGCTTTCTTT.

Written as DNA, the CDR3 is TGTGCCAGCAGCTTAGTTGGCAGGGGGCCCACTGAAGCTTTCTTT. It translates to CASSLVGRGPTEAFF. This rearrangement joins TRBV7-9 to TRBJ1-1; the match to TRBD1 covers 8 bases. The CDR3 consists of 15 residues. V dropped 1 base and J dropped 4; count of bases not matched to a gene: 5. Looked up from germline, CDR1 is SEHNR and CDR2 is FQNEAQ (reference sequence).

V is TRBV7-2 and J is TRBJ1-6, with no clear D. V shed 0 bases and J shed 7 bases, with 7 bases lying between them. This CDR3 region has 14 residues. The germline V gene has CDR1 SGHTA and CDR2 FQGNSA. This chain's CDR3 is CASSLAAGNSPLHF. The CDR3 nucleotides are TGTGCCAGCAGCTTAGCGGCTGGGAATTCACCCCTCCACTTT.

This clonotype was found a few times. The chain couples TRBV5-8 to TRBJ2-1; 11 nucleotides match TRBD1. The CDR3 extends over 14 amino acids. The V segment lost 4 bases and the J segment 9 bases; nucleotides outside the gene matches: 6. Per germline, CDR1 SGHTS and CDR2 YDEGEE. This CDR3 is CASSLDRGRLEQFF. Written as DNA, the CDR3 is TGTGCCAGCAGCCTGGACAGGGGGCGGCTTGAGCAGTTCTTC.

CDR3: CASSLGSPGANVLTF. CDR3 in DNA: TGTGCCAGCAGCTTGGGGTCCCCTGGGGCCAACGTCCTGACTTTC. The gene calls are TRBV7-9 and TRBJ2-6, with D hard to call. Germline V gene sequence: CDR1 SEHNR, CDR2 FQNEAQ (reference sequence). This CDR3 comprises 15 residues. V lost 3 bases and J 2 bases, leaving 8 bases between the germline ends.

The V and J genes are TRBV9 and TRBJ2-3; 13 positions agree with TRBD2. This CDR3 spans 15 amino acids. J lost 8 bases, V lost 3 bases, and 6 bases had no gene match. The germline CDR1 and CDR2 sequences are SGDLS and YYNGEE. CDR3 residues: CASSAGLAGEVTQYF. CDR3 in DNA: TGTGCCAGCAGCGCTGGACTAGCGGGAGAGGTTACGCAGTATTTT.